This is a list of T cell receptor beta chains from one sample in a study of identical twins. Using its own MiXCR run on the 5' RACE reads, TCRdb lists one record per CDR3 protein. The data show fewer than 350,000 distinct CDR3 sequences, roughly 8.6% seen once. These data were also filed under a second study, of yellow fever vaccine responses in identical twins.

Sequences were obtained from memory (CD45RO+) T cells sorted from blood. The receptor source for this set is a woman aged 18-29 years in good health. Both conserved end residues are part of each CDR3. D genes are given only for firm matches. Only some rows state a clone size, as once, few, many or a class for expanded clones.

abundance: few
v_gene: TRBV7-2
d_gene: TRBD1
j_gene: TRBJ1-1
CDR3aa: CASSPHGQGNAAEAFF
CDR3nt: TGTGCCAGCAGCCCCCACGGACAGGGGAACGCCGCTGAAGCTTTCTTT

abundance: few
v_gene: TRBV3-1
d_gene: -
j_gene: TRBJ2-3
CDR3aa: CASSQDMGGPTYWDTQYF
CDR3nt: TGTGCCAGCAGCCAAGATATGGGGGGGCCAACGTATTGGGATACGCAGTATTTT

abundance: many
v_gene: TRBV12-3/TRBV12-4
d_gene: -
j_gene: TRBJ1-5
CDR3aa: CASSWGDSNQPQHF
CDR3nt: TGTGCCAGCAGTTGGGGGGATAGCAATCAGCCCCAGCATTTT

abundance: few
v_gene: TRBV6-1
d_gene: -
j_gene: TRBJ1-1
CDR3aa: CASRTDFYTEAFF
CDR3nt: TGTGCCAGCAGGACAGATTTCTACACTGAAGCTTTCTTT

abundance: many
v_gene: TRBV18
d_gene: -
j_gene: TRBJ2-3
CDR3aa: CASSPILSSTDTQYF
CDR3nt: TGTGCCAGCTCACCGATCCTGAGCAGCACAGATACGCAGTATTTT

abundance: many
v_gene: TRBV9
d_gene: TRBD1
j_gene: TRBJ2-1
CDR3aa: CASSAPPPGQGYNEQFF
CDR3nt: TGTGCCAGCAGCGCACCACCTCCGGGACAGGGTTACAATGAGCAGTTCTTC

abundance: few
v_gene: TRBV27
d_gene: -
j_gene: TRBJ1-6
CDR3aa: CASSRGSYNSPLHF
CDR3nt: TGTGCCAGCAGTCGGGGATCCTATAATTCACCCCTCCACTTT

abundance: many
v_gene: TRBV2
d_gene: TRBD1
j_gene: TRBJ1-2
CDR3aa: CASSPGQGHGYTF
CDR3nt: TGTGCCAGCAGCCCCGGACAGGGCCATGGCTACACCTTC

abundance: few
v_gene: TRBV28
d_gene: TRBD1
j_gene: TRBJ2-3
CDR3aa: CASSFRGGESTDTQYF
CDR3nt: TGTGCCAGCAGTTTCCGAGGGGGCGAGAGCACAGATACGCAGTATTTT

abundance: few
v_gene: TRBV28
d_gene: -
j_gene: TRBJ2-7
CDR3aa: CASGLPLQMKAYEQYF
CDR3nt: TGTGCCAGCGGTTTACCCCTCCAAATGAAGGCTTACGAGCAGTACTTC

abundance: -
v_gene: TRBV15
d_gene: -
j_gene: TRBJ2-3
CDR3aa: CATSRDPTGTDTQYF
CDR3nt: TGTGCCACCAGCAGAGATCCCACAGGCACAGATACGCAGTATTTT

abundance: -
v_gene: TRBV20-1
d_gene: -
j_gene: TRBJ1-2
CDR3aa: CSVSELRDGYTF
CDR3nt: TGCAGTGTTTCAGAACTAAGAGATGGCTACACCTTC

abundance: few
v_gene: TRBV20-1
d_gene: -
j_gene: TRBJ2-1
CDR3aa: CSARDDPHTAEQFF
CDR3nt: TGCAGTGCTAGAGACGACCCCCACACAGCTGAGCAGTTCTTC

abundance: few
v_gene: TRBV2
d_gene: -
j_gene: TRBJ2-3
CDR3aa: CASSSWRGPGRTDTQYF
CDR3nt: TGTGCCAGCAGCTCCTGGAGGGGGCCTGGTCGCACAGATACGCAGTATTTT

abundance: few
v_gene: TRBV7-9
d_gene: -
j_gene: TRBJ2-1
CDR3aa: CASSSLYLGNEQFF
CDR3nt: TGTGCCAGCAGCTCGCTGTACTTGGGGAATGAGCAGTTCTTC

abundance: few
v_gene: TRBV28
d_gene: -
j_gene: TRBJ2-3
CDR3aa: CARIGSTDTQYF
CDR3nt: TGTGCCAGAATCGGAAGCACAGATACGCAGTATTTT

abundance: many
v_gene: TRBV18
d_gene: -
j_gene: TRBJ2-1
CDR3aa: CASSPLGFYNEQFF
CDR3nt: TGTGCCAGCTCACCTCTAGGTTTCTACAATGAGCAGTTCTTC

abundance: -
v_gene: TRBV3-1
d_gene: -
j_gene: TRBJ2-5
CDR3aa: CASSESMRSGQETQYF
CDR3nt: TGTGCCAGCAGCGAAAGCATGCGTAGTGGGCAAGAGACCCAGTACTTC

abundance: -
v_gene: TRBV18
d_gene: -
j_gene: TRBJ2-7
CDR3aa: CASSFADGYEQYF
CDR3nt: TGTGCCAGCTCCTTCGCCGATGGTTACGAGCAGTACTTC

abundance: few
v_gene: TRBV20-1
d_gene: -
j_gene: TRBJ1-5
CDR3aa: CSARVFGTDNQPQHF
CDR3nt: TGCAGTGCTAGAGTTTTCGGGACGGACAATCAGCCCCAGCATTTT

abundance: -
v_gene: TRBV24-1
d_gene: TRBD2
j_gene: TRBJ2-1
CDR3aa: CATSEPSGSTYNEQFF
CDR3nt: TGTGCCACCAGTGAACCTAGCGGGAGTACCTACAATGAGCAGTTCTTC

abundance: -
v_gene: TRBV2
d_gene: TRBD1
j_gene: TRBJ2-2
CDR3aa: CASRAGTGKGELFF
CDR3nt: TGTGCCAGCAGGGCCGGGACAGGGAAGGGGGAGCTGTTTTTT

abundance: many
v_gene: TRBV10-1
d_gene: TRBD2
j_gene: TRBJ2-1
CDR3aa: CASSDASGGAVYNEQFF
CDR3nt: TGCGCCAGCAGTGATGCTAGCGGGGGGGCCGTCTACAATGAGCAGTTCTTC